Included here is one TCR beta chain sequence, with context. What it binds is unknown. The data belong to a study of T cell responses to AZD1222 COVID-19 vaccine. Study-level findings and limits: Every sample of the repertoires postdated the peak T cell response. Clonal diversity may have been underestimated, and the donors were mostly white British, with more females than males. Variant regions that are unmutated are reportedly the target of nearly half of spike-specific TCRs.

The CDR3 is made up of 18 amino acids. The junction had 10 bases not matched to a gene; V was cut back by 5 bases and J by 2 bases. Germline CDR1 MDHEN, CDR2 SYDVKM. Profiling relied on immunoSEQ multiplex PCR, and the TCRdb table lists in-frame clones only, not all of them. The sample lists 110,000 to 150,000 clones, around 91% occurring once. This clonotype was obtained from an adult in good health. The chain carries TRBV28 and TRBJ2-2; TRBD2 matches at 11 bases. The sample here was peripheral blood, taken on day 0 of AZD1222 vaccination. In DNA form, the CDR3 reads TGTGCCAGCAGTCCGATGACTAGCGGGATAGTAAACACCGGGGAGCTGTTTTTT. Amino acid sequence: CASSPMTSGIVNTGELFF.